The rows below give T cell receptor beta chains drawn from one sample of a study of blood T cells in healthy people across ages. TCRdb reanalysed the 5' RACE reads using MiXCR and keeps one entry per CDR3 protein. The repertoire holds some 800,000 distinct CDR3 sequences, 44% seen once, with roughly 18% in the top ten. Specimen: blood. These receptor sequences come from a man in his fifties or sixties in good health. The CDR3 runs from the conserved cysteine through the conserved F or W. A D gene is named only where the DNA matches it firmly. Clone size is given for some rows only: seen once, a few or many times, or a class if the clone is expanded.

D,size,J,V,DNA,CDR3
NA,NA,TRBJ2-7,TRBV6-5,TGTGCCAGCAGTCCATTACCGGGACAATTCTACGAGCAGTACTTC,CASSPLPGQFYEQYF
NA,NA,TRBJ2-6,TRBV29-1,TGCAGCGTTCTGGTTTATGGGGCCAACGTCCTGACTTTC,CSVLVYGANVLTF
NA,NA,TRBJ2-6,TRBV7-2,TGTGCCAGCCTTATAAGGGGGGCCAACGTCCTGACTTTC,CASLIRGANVLTF
NA,NA,TRBJ2-5,TRBV4-3,TGCGCCAGCAGCCAAGGGCGTGCGGAGACCCAGTACTTC,CASSQGRAETQYF
NA,many,TRBJ1-2,TRBV7-8,TGTGCCAGCAGCTTACAGGGGATCTATGGCTACACCTTC,CASSLQGIYGYTF
NA,few,TRBJ2-3,TRBV6-5,TGTGCCAGCAGTTACTTCGGCGGGGCTAGCACAGATACGCAGTATTTT,CASSYFGGASTDTQYF
NA,NA,TRBJ2-4,TRBV3-1,TGTGCCAGCAGCCAAGAAGTCGGTTACAATGAGCAGTACTTC,CASSQEVGYNEQYF
NA,NA,TRBJ2-7,TRBV10-3,TGTGCCATCAGCGCCTCGGGATTCTACGAGCAGTACTTC,CAISASGFYEQYF
NA,few,TRBJ1-2,TRBV7-9,TGTGCCAGCAGCTCCTGGACAAAAAACTATGGCTACACCTTC,CASSSWTKNYGYTF
NA,NA,TRBJ1-1,TRBV7-2,TGTGCCAGCAGCTTAATGGAAACAGAAGCTTTCTTT,CASSLMETEAFF
NA,NA,TRBJ2-1,TRBV5-1,TGCGCCAGCAGCCTACCGACAGCTTACAATGAGCAGTTCTTC,CASSLPTAYNEQFF
TRBD2,NA,TRBJ2-7,TRBV5-4,TGTGCCAGCAGGATCTCGACTAGCGGTCCGGACGAGCAGTACTTC,CASRISTSGPDEQYF
NA,many,TRBJ2-7,TRBV13,TGTGCCAGCAGCTTACCTGTTACGAACGAGCAGTACTTC,CASSLPVTNEQYF
NA,NA,TRBJ2-7,TRBV10-3,TGTGCCATCAGTATTGGACAGACCACCTACGAGCAGTACTTC,CAISIGQTTYEQYF
TRBD2,few,TRBJ2-1,TRBV10-3,TGTGCCATCAGTAAGCGGGAGATCTTAGTGAATGAGCAGTTCTTC,CAISKREILVNEQFF
NA,NA,TRBJ1-3,TRBV5-1,TGCGCCAGCAGCGTAGATGGGGGCTCTGGAAACACCATATATTTT,CASSVDGGSGNTIYF
NA,few,TRBJ1-4,TRBV6-1,TGTGCCAGCAGTGAAGCGCGGGAGACAACTAATGAAAAACTGTTTTTT,CASSEARETTNEKLFF
NA,NA,TRBJ2-1,TRBV27,TGTGCCAGCAGTGTATCAGGGTGGAATGAGCAGTTCTTC,CASSVSGWNEQFF
NA,NA,TRBJ2-1,TRBV10-3,TGTGCCATCAGTGGGGTGGGGGGCGACTACAATGAGCAGTTCTTC,CAISGVGGDYNEQFF
NA,NA,TRBJ2-7,TRBV11-2,TGTGCCACGGCGTGGGGGCCCGCCTACGAGCAGTACTTC,CATAWGPAYEQYF
NA,few,TRBJ1-1,TRBV7-9,TGTGCCAGCAGCGCACCGGGCTCTCCTGAAGCTTTCTTT,CASSAPGSPEAFF
TRBD2,NA,TRBJ2-1,TRBV7-2,TGTGCCAGCAGCGAGCGGGGGGGCATTCGGTACAATGAGCAGTTCTTC,CASSERGGIRYNEQFF
NA,few,TRBJ2-5,TRBV10-2,TGCGCCAGCAAAGTGACAGCCCAAGAGACCCAGTACTTC,CASKVTAQETQYF
NA,NA,TRBJ1-2,TRBV2,TGTGCCAGCAGCGAGCAGGGGCAGGGGGGCTACACCTTC,CASSEQGQGGYTF
NA,few,TRBJ2-7,TRBV20-1,TGCAGTGCTAGAGGTTCCGGGACAAGGACCTACGAGCAGTACTTC,CSARGSGTRTYEQYF
NA,NA,TRBJ2-5,TRBV6-1,TGTGCCAGCAGTGAAGTGGCAGGGACCGTCCAAGAGACCCAGTACTTC,CASSEVAGTVQETQYF
NA,few,TRBJ1-5,TRBV5-1,TGCGCCAGCAGCCTCAATGGGCATCAGCCCCAGCATTTT,CASSLNGHQPQHF
NA,many,TRBJ1-2,TRBV24-1,TGTGCCACCAGTGAGACGTCAGGTTTCTACACCTTC,CATSETSGFYTF